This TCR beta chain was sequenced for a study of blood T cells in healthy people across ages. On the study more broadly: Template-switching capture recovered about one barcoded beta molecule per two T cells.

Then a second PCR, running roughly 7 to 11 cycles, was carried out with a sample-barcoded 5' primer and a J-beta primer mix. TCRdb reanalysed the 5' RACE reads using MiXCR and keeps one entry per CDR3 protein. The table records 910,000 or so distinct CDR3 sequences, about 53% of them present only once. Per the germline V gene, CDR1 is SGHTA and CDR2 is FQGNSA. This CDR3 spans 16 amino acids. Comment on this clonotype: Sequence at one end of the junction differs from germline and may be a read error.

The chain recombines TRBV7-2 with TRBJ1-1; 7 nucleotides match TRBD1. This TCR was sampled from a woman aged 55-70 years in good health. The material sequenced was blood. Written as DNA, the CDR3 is TGTGCCGGCAGCTTACGATGGGACAGACTGAACACTGAAGCTTTCTTT. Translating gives CAGSLRWDRLNTEAFF.